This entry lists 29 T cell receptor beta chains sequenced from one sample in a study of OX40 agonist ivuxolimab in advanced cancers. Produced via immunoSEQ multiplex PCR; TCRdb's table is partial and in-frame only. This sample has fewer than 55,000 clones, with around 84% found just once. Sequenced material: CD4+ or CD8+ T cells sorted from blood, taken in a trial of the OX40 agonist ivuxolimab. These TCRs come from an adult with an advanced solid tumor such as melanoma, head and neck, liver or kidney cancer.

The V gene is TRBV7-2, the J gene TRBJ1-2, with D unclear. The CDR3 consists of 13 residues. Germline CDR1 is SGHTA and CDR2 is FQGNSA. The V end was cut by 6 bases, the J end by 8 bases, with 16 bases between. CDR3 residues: CASSLDDTMGYTF. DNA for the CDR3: TGTGCCAGCAGTCTTGACGATACTATGGGCTACACCTTC.

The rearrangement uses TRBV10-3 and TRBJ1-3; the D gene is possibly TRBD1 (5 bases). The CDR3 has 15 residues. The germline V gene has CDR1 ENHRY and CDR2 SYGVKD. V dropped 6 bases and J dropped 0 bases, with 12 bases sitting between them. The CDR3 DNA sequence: TGTGCCATCAGGACTACAGGAGCCTCTGGAAACACCATATATTTT. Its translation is CAIRTTGASGNTIYF.

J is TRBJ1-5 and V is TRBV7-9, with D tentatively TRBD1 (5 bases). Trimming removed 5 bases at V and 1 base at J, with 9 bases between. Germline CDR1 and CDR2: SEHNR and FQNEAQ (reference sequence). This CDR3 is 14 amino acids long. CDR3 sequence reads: CASSLGQSNQPQHF. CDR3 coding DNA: TGTGCCAGCAGCCTTGGACAAAGCAATCAGCCCCAGCATTTT.

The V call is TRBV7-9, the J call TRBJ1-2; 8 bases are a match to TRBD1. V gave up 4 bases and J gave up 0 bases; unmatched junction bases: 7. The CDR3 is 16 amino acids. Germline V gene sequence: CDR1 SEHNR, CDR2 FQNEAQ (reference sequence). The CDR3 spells CASSYWQGASNYGYTF. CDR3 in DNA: TGTGCCAGCAGCTACTGGCAGGGGGCTTCTAACTATGGCTACACCTTC.

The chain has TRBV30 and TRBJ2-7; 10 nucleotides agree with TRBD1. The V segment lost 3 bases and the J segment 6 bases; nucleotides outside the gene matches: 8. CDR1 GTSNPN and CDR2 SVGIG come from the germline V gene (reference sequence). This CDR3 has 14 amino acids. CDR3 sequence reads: CAWSPGTGEGEQYF. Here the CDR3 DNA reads TGTGCCTGGAGCCCCGGGACAGGGGAGGGCGAGCAGTACTTC.

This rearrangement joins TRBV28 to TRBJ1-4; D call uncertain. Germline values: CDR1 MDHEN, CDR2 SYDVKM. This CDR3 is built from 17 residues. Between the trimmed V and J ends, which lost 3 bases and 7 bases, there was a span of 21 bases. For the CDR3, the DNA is TGTGCCAGCAGTTTCTCCTTGCCTAGACCCTTGGGTGAAAAACTGTTTTTT. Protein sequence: CASSFSLPRPLGEKLFF.

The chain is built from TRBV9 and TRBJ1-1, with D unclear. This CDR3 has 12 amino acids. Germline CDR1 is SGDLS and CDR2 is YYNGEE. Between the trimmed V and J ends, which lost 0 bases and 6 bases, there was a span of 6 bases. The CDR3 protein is CASSVVGSEAFF. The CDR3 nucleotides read TGTGCCAGCAGCGTAGTAGGGTCTGAAGCTTTCTTT.

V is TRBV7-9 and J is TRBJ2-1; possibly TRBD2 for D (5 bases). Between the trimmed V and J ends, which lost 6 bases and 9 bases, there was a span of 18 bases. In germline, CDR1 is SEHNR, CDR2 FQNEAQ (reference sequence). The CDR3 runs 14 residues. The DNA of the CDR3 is TGTGCCAGCAGAGCTCGGGCCGGGGATCCTGAGCAGTTCTTC. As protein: CASRARAGDPEQFF.

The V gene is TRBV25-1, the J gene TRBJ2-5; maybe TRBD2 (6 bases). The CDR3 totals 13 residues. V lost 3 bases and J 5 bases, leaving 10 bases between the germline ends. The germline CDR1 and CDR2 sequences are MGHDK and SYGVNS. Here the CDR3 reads CASSEGLRETQYF. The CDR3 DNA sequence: TGTGCCAGCAGTGAGGGACTGAGGGAGACCCAGTACTTC.

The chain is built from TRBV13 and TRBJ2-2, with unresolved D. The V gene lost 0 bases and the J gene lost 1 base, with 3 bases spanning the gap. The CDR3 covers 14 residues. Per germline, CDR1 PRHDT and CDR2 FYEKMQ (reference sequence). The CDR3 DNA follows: TGTGCCAGCAGCTTAGGGTGGAACACCGGGGAGCTGTTTTTT. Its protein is CASSLGWNTGELFF.

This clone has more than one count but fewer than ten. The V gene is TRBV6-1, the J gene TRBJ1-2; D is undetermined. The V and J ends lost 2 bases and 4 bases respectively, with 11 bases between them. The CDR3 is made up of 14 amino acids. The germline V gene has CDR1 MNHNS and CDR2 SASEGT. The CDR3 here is CASSESPDLYGYTF. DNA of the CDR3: TGTGCCAGCAGTGAATCTCCGGACCTCTATGGCTACACCTTC.

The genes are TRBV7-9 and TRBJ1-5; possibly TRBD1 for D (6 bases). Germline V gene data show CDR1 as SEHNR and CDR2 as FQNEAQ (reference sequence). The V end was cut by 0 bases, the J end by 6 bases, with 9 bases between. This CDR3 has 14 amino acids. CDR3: CASSLAGGAQPQHF. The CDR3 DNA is TGTGCCAGCAGCTTAGCTGGGGGGGCTCAGCCCCAGCATTTT.

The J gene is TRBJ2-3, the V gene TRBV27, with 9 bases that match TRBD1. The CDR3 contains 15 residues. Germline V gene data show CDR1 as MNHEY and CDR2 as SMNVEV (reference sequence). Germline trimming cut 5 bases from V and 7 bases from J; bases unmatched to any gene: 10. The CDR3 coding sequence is TGTGCCAGCAGTAGCCTGGGACAGGGTGGTTATACGCAGTATTTT. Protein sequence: CASSSLGQGGYTQYF.

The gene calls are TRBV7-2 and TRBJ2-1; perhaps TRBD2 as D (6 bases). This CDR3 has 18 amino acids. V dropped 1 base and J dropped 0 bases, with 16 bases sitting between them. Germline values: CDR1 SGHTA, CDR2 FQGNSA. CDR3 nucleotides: TGTGCCAGCAGCTTAGGGGGAGGTGGGGTGGGCTCCTACAATGAGCAGTTCTTC. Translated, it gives CASSLGGGGVGSYNEQFF.

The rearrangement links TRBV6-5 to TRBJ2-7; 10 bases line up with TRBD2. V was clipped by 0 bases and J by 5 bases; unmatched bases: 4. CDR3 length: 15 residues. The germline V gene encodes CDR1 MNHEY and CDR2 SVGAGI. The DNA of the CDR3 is TGTGCCAGCAGTTACTCTTTAGCGGGAGGTCACGAGCAGTACTTC. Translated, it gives CASSYSLAGGHEQYF.

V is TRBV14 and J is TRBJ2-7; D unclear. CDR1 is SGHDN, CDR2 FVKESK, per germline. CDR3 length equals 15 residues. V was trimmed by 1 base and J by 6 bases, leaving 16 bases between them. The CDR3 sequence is CASSQVITFSAEQYF. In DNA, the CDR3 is TGTGCCAGCAGCCAAGTAATAACTTTCTCCGCCGAGCAGTACTTC.

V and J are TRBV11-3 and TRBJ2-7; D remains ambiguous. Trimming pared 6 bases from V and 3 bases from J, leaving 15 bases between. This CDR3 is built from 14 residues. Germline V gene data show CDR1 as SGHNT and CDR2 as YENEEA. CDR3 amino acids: CASSLPAGIYEQYF. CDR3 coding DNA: TGTGCCAGCAGTTTGCCGGCAGGCATCTACGAGCAGTACTTC.

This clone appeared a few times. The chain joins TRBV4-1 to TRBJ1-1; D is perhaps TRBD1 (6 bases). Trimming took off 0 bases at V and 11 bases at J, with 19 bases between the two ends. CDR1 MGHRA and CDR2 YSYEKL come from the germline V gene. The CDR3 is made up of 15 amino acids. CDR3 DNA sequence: TGCGCCAGCAGCCAAGAATGGGACGGCGGGGGGCGGGCTTTCTTT. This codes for CASSQEWDGGGRAFF.

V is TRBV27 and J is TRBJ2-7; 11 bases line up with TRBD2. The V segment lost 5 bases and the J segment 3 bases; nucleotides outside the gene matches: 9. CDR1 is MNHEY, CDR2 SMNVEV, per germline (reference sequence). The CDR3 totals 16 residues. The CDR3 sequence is CASSHHSGGAGYEQYF. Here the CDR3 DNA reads TGTGCCAGCAGTCACCATAGCGGGGGGGCTGGCTACGAGCAGTACTTC.

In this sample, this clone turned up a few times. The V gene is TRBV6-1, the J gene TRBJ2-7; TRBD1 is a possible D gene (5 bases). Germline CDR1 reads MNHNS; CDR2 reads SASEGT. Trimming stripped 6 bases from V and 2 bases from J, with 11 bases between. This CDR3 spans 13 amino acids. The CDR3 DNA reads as TGTGCCAGCAGGCCCGTGGACACCTACGAGCAGTACTTC. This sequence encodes CASRPVDTYEQYF.

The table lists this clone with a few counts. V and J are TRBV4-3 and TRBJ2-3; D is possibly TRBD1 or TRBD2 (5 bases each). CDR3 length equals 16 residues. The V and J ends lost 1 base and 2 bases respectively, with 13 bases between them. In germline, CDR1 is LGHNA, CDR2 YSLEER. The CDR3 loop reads CASSQVEGMNTDTQYF. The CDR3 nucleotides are TGCGCCAGCAGCCAAGTAGAGGGGATGAACACAGATACGCAGTATTTT.

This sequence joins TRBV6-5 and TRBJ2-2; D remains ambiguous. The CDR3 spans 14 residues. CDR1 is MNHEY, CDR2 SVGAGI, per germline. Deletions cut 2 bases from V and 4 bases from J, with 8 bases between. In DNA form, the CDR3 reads TGTGCCAGCAGTTACGCGCAGATCACCGGGGAGCTGTTTTTT. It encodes CASSYAQITGELFF.

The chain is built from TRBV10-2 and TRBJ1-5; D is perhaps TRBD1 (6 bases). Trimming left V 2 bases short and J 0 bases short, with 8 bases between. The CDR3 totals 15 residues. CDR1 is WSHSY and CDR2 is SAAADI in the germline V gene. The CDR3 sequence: CASSEGGASNQPQHF. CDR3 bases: TGCGCCAGCAGTGAGGGGGGGGCTAGCAATCAGCCCCAGCATTTT.

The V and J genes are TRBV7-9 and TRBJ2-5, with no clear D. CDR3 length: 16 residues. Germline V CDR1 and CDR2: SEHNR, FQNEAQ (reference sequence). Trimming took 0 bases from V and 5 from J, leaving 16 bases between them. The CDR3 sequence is CASSLAGEQLDETQYF. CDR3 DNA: TGTGCCAGCAGCTTAGCTGGTGAGCAGCTTGACGAGACCCAGTACTTC.

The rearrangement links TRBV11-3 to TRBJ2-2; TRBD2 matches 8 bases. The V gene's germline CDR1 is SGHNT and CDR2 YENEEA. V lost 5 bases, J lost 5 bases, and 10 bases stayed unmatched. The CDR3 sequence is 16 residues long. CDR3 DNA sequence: TGTGCCAGCAGCATAATAACCGGGAGGGGGACCGGGGAGCTGTTTTTT. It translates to CASSIITGRGTGELFF.

CDR3 residues: CASSETSGISYEQYF. CDR3 DNA: TGTGCCAGCAGTGAAACTAGCGGGATCTCCTACGAGCAGTACTTC. V gene TRBV28 combines with J gene TRBJ2-7; 10 nucleotides agree with TRBD2. The CDR3 spans 15 residues. The V gene end was trimmed by 5 bases and the J gene end by 0 bases; junction bases not matched to a gene: 4. From germline, CDR1 is MDHEN and CDR2 SYDVKM.

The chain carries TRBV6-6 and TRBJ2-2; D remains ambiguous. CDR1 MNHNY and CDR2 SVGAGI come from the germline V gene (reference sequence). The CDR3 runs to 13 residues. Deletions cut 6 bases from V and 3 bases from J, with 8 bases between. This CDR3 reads CASRRQDTGELFF. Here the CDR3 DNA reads TGTGCCAGCAGACGGCAGGACACCGGGGAGCTGTTTTTT.

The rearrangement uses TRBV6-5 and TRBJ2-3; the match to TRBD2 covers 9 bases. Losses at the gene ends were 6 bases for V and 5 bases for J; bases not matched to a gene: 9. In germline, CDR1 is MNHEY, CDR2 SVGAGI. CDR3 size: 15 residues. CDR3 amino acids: CASSHRLAGLDTQYF. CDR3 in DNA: TGTGCCAGCAGCCACAGGCTAGCGGGGTTAGATACGCAGTATTTT.

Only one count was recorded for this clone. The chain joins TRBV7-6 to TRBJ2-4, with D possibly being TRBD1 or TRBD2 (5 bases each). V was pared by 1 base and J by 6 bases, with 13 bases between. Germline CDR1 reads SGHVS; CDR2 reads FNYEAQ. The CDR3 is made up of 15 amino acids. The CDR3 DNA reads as TGTGCCAGCAGCTTAGATGGCTTTGGGGGAAACATTCAGTACTTC. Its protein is CASSLDGFGGNIQYF.